Below, 3 T cell receptor beta chains from the same sample are listed, as sequenced in a study of glioma-infiltrating T cells. TCR alpha and beta CDR3 regions were amplified from RNA using iRepertoire nested multiplex PCR. One entry per CDR3 protein, called by TCRdb with MiXCR from the multiplex PCR reads. Of about 400,000 distinct CDR3 sequences listed, less than 50% are singletons. The sample consisted of glioma tissue, nonneoplastic brain tissue, or PBMCs (not recorded which). The receptors here all came from a human donor with low-grade glioma or glioblastoma, undergoing nonglioma brain surgery, or in good health (not recorded which).

The J gene is TRBJ2-7, the V gene TRBV20-1; D is uncertain. V was clipped by 1 base and J by 2 bases, with 12 bases between them. The CDR3 consists of 14 residues. Per germline, CDR1 DFQATT and CDR2 SNEGSKA (reference sequence). The CDR3 loop is CSARGRSRPYEQYF. The CDR3 DNA reads TGCAGTGCTAGAGGGCGGTCTCGACCCTACGAGCAGTACTTC.

This chain uses TRBV4-3 with TRBJ2-4; D call uncertain. V gave up 0 bases and J gave up 1 base, with 22 bases separating them. The CDR3 is made up of 20 amino acids. Germline CDR1 is LGHNA and CDR2 is YSLEER. In DNA form, the CDR3 reads TGCGCCAGCAGCCAAGAAACCAGTAAGCTGAATGAAATTGCCAAAAACATTCAGTACTTC. It translates to CASSQETSKLNEIAKNIQYF.

The chain joins TRBV27 to TRBJ2-7; 7 bases are a match to TRBD1. The CDR3 has 16 residues. Germline loops: CDR1 MNHEY, CDR2 SMNVEV (reference sequence). V shed 5 bases, J shed 3 bases, and the junction held 13 bases outside the gene matches. The CDR3 DNA is TGTGCCAGCAGTAAAACAGGGGTCTTATCCGTCTACGAGCAGTACTTC. The encoded protein is CASSKTGVLSVYEQYF.